The next 29 T cell receptor beta chains were all read from a single sample in a study of T cells expressing NK-cell markers. TCRdb derives one entry per CDR3 protein from the 5' RACE reads, leaving out DNA. In total, the table holds around 380,000 distinct CDR3 sequences. Sequenced material: blood T cells: a sorted CD56 or NKG2C T cell subset, CD4+ or CD8+ T cells, or bulk PBMC T cells (not recorded which). The receptors were sampled from a woman aged 50 to 60 in good health.

The CDR3 is CASIRDLNYNEQFF. The genes are TRBV9 and TRBJ2-1; the D call of TRBD2 rests on TCRdb alone, since no DNA is present to check it. CDR3 length: 14 residues. The germline gives CDR1 SGDLS, CDR2 YYNGEE.

The J gene is TRBJ2-2, the V gene TRBV4-1; the TRBD2 assignment by TCRdb is unverifiable without DNA. The CDR3 is 16 amino acids. Looked up from germline, CDR1 is MGHRA and CDR2 is YSYEKL. This CDR3 is CASSPVPGLDLGELFF.

V usage is TRBV10-3 and J usage is TRBJ2-1; checking the TCRdb D call of TRBD2 is not possible without DNA. Germline CDR1 is ENHRY and CDR2 is SYGVKD. The length of the CDR3 is 16 residues. CDR3 region: CAISESLAGGRDEQFF.

The genes are TRBV30 and TRBJ2-1; the TCRdb D gene call, TRBD1, has no DNA to confirm it. The CDR3 consists of 14 residues. Germline V gene data show CDR1 as GTSNPN and CDR2 as SVGIG (reference sequence). The CDR3 sequence: CAWYPGQGASEQFF.

The chain combines TRBV6-5 with TRBJ1-2; the TCRdb call, TRBD1, lacks DNA for checking. CDR3 length: 14 residues. Germline CDR1 is MNHEY and CDR2 is SVGAGI. The CDR3 spells CASRPQGASYGYTF.

The V call is TRBV12-3 or TRBV12-4, the J call TRBJ2-7; lacking DNA, the TRBD1 call made by TCRdb goes unchecked. The length of the CDR3 is 13 residues. CDR3 residues: CASGGTGSYEQYF.

The chain recombines TRBV12-3 or TRBV12-4 with TRBJ2-3. This CDR3 spans 13 amino acids. This chain's CDR3 is CASSLLITDTQYF.

This chain connects TRBV12-3 or TRBV12-4 to TRBJ2-1; without DNA, the TCRdb call of TRBD1 cannot be checked. The CDR3 totals 14 residues. The CDR3 protein is CASSTPGRPNEQFF.

The chain couples TRBV6-2 or TRBV6-3 to TRBJ2-1; the D call from TCRdb, TRBD2, cannot be confirmed without DNA. The length of the CDR3 is 14 residues. Per the germline V gene, CDR1 is MNHEY and CDR2 is SVGEGT. CDR3 residues: CASVPGLATNEQFF.

The chain has TRBV5-6 and TRBJ2-1; the TCRdb D gene call, TRBD2, has no DNA to confirm it. Germline CDR1 SGHDT, CDR2 YYEEEE. CDR3 length: 17 residues. CDR3 amino acids: CASSRSGSRDSYNEQFF.

The chain combines TRBV3-1 with TRBJ1-1. This CDR3 comprises 15 residues. In germline, CDR1 is LGHDT, CDR2 YNNKEL (reference sequence). The CDR3 sequence is CASELAGGSRTEAFF.

The chain couples TRBV7-9 to TRBJ2-6. Germline lookup yields CDR1 SEHNR and CDR2 FQNEAQ (reference sequence). The CDR3 runs 14 residues. Here the CDR3 reads CASSGSSGANVLTF.

This rearrangement joins TRBV20-1 to TRBJ2-1; TCRdb proposes TRBD2, but this gene call is untestable without DNA. Germline CDR1 DFQATT, CDR2 SNEGSKA (reference sequence). CDR3 size: 13 residues. The CDR3 here is CSARRGRAGEQFF.

J is TRBJ1-1 and V is TRBV12-3 or TRBV12-4. This CDR3 has 14 residues. The CDR3 spells CASSLARQNTEAFF.

The gene calls are TRBV6-6 and TRBJ2-7; checking the TCRdb D call of TRBD1 is not possible without DNA. The V gene's germline CDR1 is MNHNY and CDR2 SVGAGI (reference sequence). CDR3 length: 13 amino acids. CDR3 region: CASRGTGMSEQYF.

The chain recombines TRBV3-1 with TRBJ2-1; TCRdb names TRBD2, which stays unverified in the absence of DNA. The CDR3 is made up of 18 amino acids. CDR1 is LGHDT and CDR2 is YNNKEL in the germline V gene (reference sequence). CDR3 loop: CASSQGWANPSSYNEQFF.

The rearrangement uses TRBV6-9 and TRBJ2-5; no DNA is available, so the TRBD2 call from TCRdb remains unchecked. The CDR3 covers 14 residues. Germline CDR1 and CDR2: MNHGY and SVAAGI. The CDR3 region is CASSWGLTGETQYF.

The chain combines TRBV27 with TRBJ2-1; TCRdb picks TRBD1, but there is no DNA to check that call. Germline CDR1 and CDR2: MNHEY and SMNVEV (reference sequence). The length of the CDR3 is 16 residues. The CDR3 protein is CASSSSRDRGYNEQFF.

The gene calls are TRBV30 and TRBJ1-4. The CDR3 covers 12 residues. The germline V gene has CDR1 GTSNPN and CDR2 SVGIG (reference sequence). The CDR3 sequence is CAWNGLGEKLFF.

This chain links TRBV20-1 with TRBJ2-2; with no DNA, the TCRdb D assignment of TRBD1 cannot be verified. The CDR3 contains 14 residues. Germline assignment: CDR1 DFQATT and CDR2 SNEGSKA (reference sequence). CDR3 amino acids: CSARGTGASGELFF.

This rearrangement joins TRBV19 to TRBJ1-4; as DNA is missing, the TRBD1 call by TCRdb cannot be tested. The CDR3 contains 17 residues. Per the germline V gene, CDR1 is LNHDA and CDR2 is SQIVND (reference sequence). This CDR3 reads CASSINVGATTNEKLFF.

The chain uses TRBV10-3 and TRBJ2-1; TCRdb outputs TRBD1, but without DNA this stays unchecked. Germline V CDR1 and CDR2: ENHRY, SYGVKD. This CDR3 contains 17 residues. The CDR3 spells CAISPGTGGNSYNEQFF.

This chain connects TRBV9 to TRBJ2-5; there is no DNA to check the TCRdb D call of TRBD1. Germline CDR1 is SGDLS and CDR2 is YYNGEE. The CDR3 loop spans 16 amino acids. CDR3 in amino acids: CASSAPTGKAQETQYF.

V usage is TRBV28 and J usage is TRBJ2-3; TCRdb picks TRBD1, but there is no DNA to check that call. The germline V gene encodes CDR1 MDHEN and CDR2 SYDVKM. The CDR3 extends over 17 amino acids. This chain's CDR3 is CASSSGRDRRYGDTQYF.

CDR3 residues: CASSLDPSQPDSNQPQHF. V gene TRBV4-1 combines with J gene TRBJ1-5. Germline V gene data show CDR1 as MGHRA and CDR2 as YSYEKL. This CDR3 comprises 18 residues.

This chain connects TRBV4-1 to TRBJ1-1. The V gene's germline CDR1 is MGHRA and CDR2 YSYEKL. The CDR3 extends over 14 amino acids. This CDR3 reads CASSQVFEGTEAFF.

V is TRBV14 and J is TRBJ2-1. CDR3 size: 13 residues. The germline CDR1 and CDR2 sequences are SGHDN and FVKESK. The CDR3 here is CASSQVIGNEQFF.

The rearrangement links TRBV10-2 to TRBJ2-1; the D call from TCRdb, TRBD2, cannot be confirmed without DNA. The length of the CDR3 is 19 residues. Germline values: CDR1 WSHSY, CDR2 SAAADI. The CDR3 here is CASSAATPVAGIPPHEQFF.

The chain employs TRBV5-1 and TRBJ2-3; absent DNA, TCRdb's TRBD2 call cannot be checked. CDR3 size: 19 residues. Germline assignment: CDR1 SGHRS and CDR2 YFSETQ. This CDR3 reads CASSLKVLKASGYLDTQYF.